This T cell receptor beta chain derives from a study of a mutant IDH1 vaccine in newly diagnosed glioma (dated by TCRdb to the early 2020s). Describing the broader study: Vaccination started 4-6 weeks after radiotherapy alone, or was given together with temozolomide cycles in the groups whose treatment included chemotherapy. The week-35 safety follow-up was designated visit V12, and the week-47 end of study was designated visit V13. Six visits were used for peripheral blood collection: V03 (baseline), V05, V07, V10, V12 and V13. Before enrollment, most patients had been given radiochemotherapy with temozolomide as standard therapy, while the rest had received either radiotherapy alone or temozolomide alone. Of the 30 or so patients who were treated, 62.5% were male and approximately 40% were female, and the mean age was around 40 years. For exploratory analyses, 25 to 30 treated patients had longitudinal TCRB deep sequencing done wherever samples were available. The research as a whole found: Across multiple MHC alleles, vaccine-induced immune responses were seen in 93.3% of patients. Availability determined which PBMC samples were chosen for TCRB deep sequencing. The authors noted that analyses of patient blood samples could not be reproduced because of sample limitations. Pseudoprogression appeared unrelated to alterations in the top peripheral T cell clonotypes detected by TCRB sequencing.

Library prep was done by the immunoSEQ multiplex PCR assay. Following the manufacturer's protocol, the hsTCRB Kit was used to amplify rearranged TCR beta chain sequences. Sequencing of TCRB libraries was carried out on an Illumina MiSeq. From the authors' description of their analysis: The proprietary platform of the kit vendor was used for demultiplexing, trimming and gene mapping. Sourced from immuneACCESS, this table was stored by TCRdb with only in-frame sequences that have V and J called. A share of the clones is absent; for the studies checked, an unresolved V gene accounts for under half, and the remainder has no known explanation. The DNA was the basis for D and trimming; V, J and clone size are from that table. The sample profile shows some 30,000 clones; almost 80% of them were found once. Of the sample, around a tenth falls within the top ten clones. Notes on this clone: Its antigen remains unidentified. No qualities accompany the bases; no much larger clone lies one base away.

The sample's time point label, decoded: week 35, safety follow-up. A 20-mer mutant IDH1 peptide at 300 micrograms in Montanide made up each vaccine dose, which was injected subcutaneously together with topical imiquimod. Across visits V03 through V10, patients got a total of eight vaccinations, given in weeks 1, 3, 5, 7, 11, 15, 19 and 23. All donors had newly diagnosed IDH1-mutant astrocytomas of WHO grade 3 or 4 that showed loss of nuclear ATRX. The samples were drawn from NOA16, a multicentre, single-arm, open-label phase I trial in Germany that tested a mutant IDH1 peptide vaccine in humans for the first time. The DNeasy Blood and Tissue Kit was used to extract genomic DNA from EDTA blood for TCRB sequencing. The clonotype was recovered from a young woman with glioma. Some clones in this sample may be carry-over from other donors' samples. The specimen was PBMCs, collected from a glioma patient whose treatment included an IDH1 peptide vaccine.

The CDR3 sequence is CAWSPYSTRSNQPQHF. In nucleotide form, the sequence is TGTGCCTGGAGTCCTTACTCTACCAGGAGCAATCAGCCCCAGCATTTT. Rearrangement joined TRBV30 to TRBJ1-5; a confident D gene designation cannot be given. From its cysteine to its phenylalanine, the CDR3 spans 16 amino acids. The entry retains the CDR3 DNA only, 48 bases that are in frame from base 1. CDR1 GTSNPN and CDR2 SVGIG are derived from the germline V gene (reference sequence). The V end loses 2 bases and the J end loses 1 base, and a stretch of 15 bases separates them.